This passage covers 17 T cell receptor beta chains from one sample sequenced in a study of metastatic and nonmetastatic thyroid tumors. MiXCR reprocessed the PCR reads for TCRdb. This sample has about 38,000 clones, with 25% to 30% found just once. All patients reached thyroid surgery having received no treatment beforehand. The material sequenced was blood. These receptors all come from a female donor with papillary thyroid cancer or a benign thyroid nodule (not recorded which). Some clones in this sample may be carry-over from other donors' samples.

This clone is categorized as medium-sized (0.01 to 0.1%). The V call is TRBV28, the J call TRBJ1-2; D uncertain. Trimming removed 3 bases from V and 4 bases from J, with 15 bases in between. Germline V gene lookup returns CDR1 MDHEN and CDR2 SYDVKM. This CDR3 is 15 amino acids long. The CDR3 is CASSLTKTGPYGYTF. CDR3 nucleotides: TGTGCCAGCAGTTTGACAAAGACTGGCCCCTATGGCTACACCTTC.

This clone was found a few times. J is TRBJ1-5 and V is TRBV6-1, with a tentative D call TRBD1 (5 bases). V lost 2 bases to trimming and J lost 0 bases, with 17 bases between them. Germline CDR1 reads MNHNS; CDR2 reads SASEGT. The CDR3 is 18 amino acids. In DNA form, the CDR3 reads TGTGCCAGCAGTGAACATATTACGGGGACGACTAGCAATCAGCCCCAGCATTTT. Its protein product is CASSEHITGTTSNQPQHF.

The chain joins TRBV5-1 to TRBJ2-5; perhaps TRBD2 as D (5 bases). Germline CDR1 SGHRS, CDR2 YFSETQ. With 0 bases removed from V and 2 bases from J, the gap between germline ends came to 5 bases. There are 13 residues in the CDR3. The CDR3 loop reads CASSLERQETQYF. The CDR3 DNA sequence: TGCGCCAGCAGCTTGGAGCGGCAAGAGACCCAGTACTTC.

This chain links TRBV4-1 with TRBJ1-4; no firm D call. V lost 1 base and J 6 bases, leaving 12 bases between the germline ends. Germline V lookup: CDR1 MGHRA, CDR2 YSYEKL. The CDR3 covers 15 residues. The CDR3 here is CASSQVEQSDEKLFF. The CDR3 DNA follows: TGCGCCAGCAGCCAAGTGGAACAGTCTGATGAAAAACTGTTTTTT.

This clone was seen repeatedly, ten times or more. The chain carries TRBV2 and TRBJ2-7; D is unclear. The CDR3 has 13 residues. Germline V lookup: CDR1 SNHLY, CDR2 FYNNEI. V lost 7 bases and J lost 7, with 17 bases in between. CDR3 nucleotide sequence: TGTGCCAGCACTGGGTATGCAAAGGAAGAGCAGTACTTC. Protein: CASTGYAKEEQYF. Full variable domain (rest looked up from reference TRBV2 and TRBJ2-7): EPEVTQTPSHQVTQMGQEVILRCVPISNHLYFYWYRQILGQKVEFLVSFYNNEISEKSEIFDDQFSVERPDGSNFTLKIRSTKLEDSAMYFCASTGYAKEEQYFGPGTRLTVT.

This clone was observed at least ten times. The chain joins TRBV11-2 to TRBJ2-7, with no clear D. This CDR3 is 15 amino acids long. V lost 5 bases to trimming and J lost 6 bases, with 20 bases between them. Germline V gene lookup returns CDR1 SGHAT and CDR2 FQNNGV. DNA for the CDR3: TGTGCCAGCAGCCACTCCTCCCCTCCGGGCGTCGAGCAGTACTTC. It codes for CASSHSSPPGVEQYF.

This clone was picked up a small number of times. The chain combines TRBV10-3 with TRBJ2-6; the D is unclear. Trimming removed 7 bases from V and 14 bases from J, with 24 bases in between. CDR1 ENHRY and CDR2 SYGVKD come from the germline V gene. The CDR3 length is 15 residues. In DNA, the CDR3 is TGTGCCATCAATCTTAGTAGCTCTGTGGCCAAACTCCTGACTTTC. Its translation is CAINLSSSVAKLLTF.

V is TRBV9 and J is TRBJ2-1, with a possible D match to TRBD2 (7 bases). In germline, CDR1 is SGDLS, CDR2 YYNGEE. Trimming removed 3 bases at V and 4 bases at J, with 14 bases between. The CDR3 covers 15 residues. DNA of the CDR3: TGTGCCAGCAGCGATGCGGGGGCTGGGTACAATGAGCAGTTCTTC. Its translation is CASSDAGAGYNEQFF.

The sample holds many counts of this clone. Other nucleotide sequences from this sample produce the same CDR3. The chain has TRBV7-2 and TRBJ2-2; D unclear. CDR1 and CDR2 (germline): SGHTA, FQGNSA. Deletions cut 5 bases from V and 1 base from J, with 5 bases between. This CDR3 comprises 13 residues. CDR3 sequence reads: CASSRGNTGELFF. CDR3 in DNA: TGTGCCAGCAGCCGAGGGAACACCGGGGAGCTGTTTTTT.

V and J are TRBV6-4 and TRBJ1-4; D is perhaps TRBD1 (5 bases). Germline V gives CDR1 MRHNA, CDR2 SNTAGT. The ends were cut back, 6 bases at V and 4 bases at J, with 18 bases in the middle. The CDR3 contains 16 residues. CDR3 residues: CASSLGLRPFNEKLFF. CDR3 DNA: TGTGCCAGCAGCCTGGGACTGCGGCCCTTTAATGAAAAACTGTTTTTT.

This clone was seen ten or more times. The V gene is TRBV24-1, the J gene TRBJ2-2; D remains ambiguous. The CDR3 has 15 amino acids. The germline V and J ends were trimmed by 3 bases and 4 bases, with 11 bases remaining between them. The V gene's germline CDR1 is KGHDR and CDR2 SFDVKD. The CDR3 region is CATSDLRPGTGELFF. DNA of the CDR3: TGTGCCACCAGTGATCTTCGCCCGGGCACCGGGGAGCTGTTTTTT.

The chain is built from TRBV18 and TRBJ2-7, with TRBD1 identical over 8 bases. Germline lookup yields CDR1 KGHSH and CDR2 LQKENI. J gave up 4 bases and V 3 bases, and 11 bases lay outside the gene matches. CDR3 length: 16 residues. As DNA, the CDR3 is TGTGCCAGCTCACCGAGGGGTGACAGGGGTTTGTACGAGCAGTACTTC. Amino acids: CASSPRGDRGLYEQYF.

The chain carries TRBV6-1 and TRBJ1-1; no definite D call. The CDR3 has 14 residues. From germline, CDR1 is MNHNS and CDR2 SASEGT. V lost 9 bases and J 3 bases, leaving 17 bases between the germline ends. This CDR3 reads CASAEALGDTEAFF. The CDR3 nucleotides read TGTGCCAGTGCAGAGGCGTTGGGTGACACTGAAGCTTTCTTT.

This clone occurred a few times. This rearrangement joins TRBV7-2 to TRBJ2-2, with D perhaps given as TRBD1 or TRBD2 (5 bases each). Germline CDR1 reads SGHTA; CDR2 reads FQGNSA. The V gene lost 4 bases and the J gene lost 4 bases, with 10 bases spanning the gap. The CDR3 covers 14 residues. The CDR3: CASSSGAATGELFF. The CDR3, as DNA: TGTGCCAGCAGCTCCGGGGCGGCCACCGGGGAGCTGTTTTTT. The full variable domain, in which reference TRBV7-2 and TRBJ2-2 provide the parts outside the CDR3, is GAGVSQSPSNKVTEKGKDVELRCDPISGHTALYWYRQSLGQGLEFLIYFQGNSAPDKSGLPSDRFSAERTGGSVSTLTIQRTQQEDSAVYLCASSSGAATGELFFGEGSRLTVL.

In this sample, this clone turned up many times. The CDR3 protein is CASSATAVHTEAFF. The CDR3 region has the DNA TGTGCCAGCAGCGCGACAGCGGTACACACTGAAGCTTTCTTT. The chain combines TRBV7-2 with TRBJ1-1, with D perhaps TRBD1 (5 bases). The CDR3 length is 14 residues. The germline gives CDR1 SGHTA, CDR2 FQGNSA. Trimming shortened V by 5 bases and J by 3 bases, and 13 bases separated the two germline ends.

This clone has a count of ten or more. V gene TRBV10-2 combines with J gene TRBJ2-7; 9 bases line up with TRBD2. The V segment lost 6 bases and the J segment 5 bases; nucleotides outside the gene matches: 14. Germline V gene lookup returns CDR1 WSHSY and CDR2 SAAADI. This CDR3 has 16 residues. The CDR3 DNA reads TGCGCCAGCAGGGACCCCGGAGCGGGAGGAGAAGACGAGCAGTACTTC. Amino acid sequence: CASRDPGAGGEDEQYF.

The V call is TRBV4-2, the J call TRBJ2-1, with D uncertain. This CDR3 region has 15 residues. V was cut by 8 bases and J by 7 bases, with 21 bases left in between. Germline assignment: CDR1 LGHNA and CDR2 YNFKEQ. This CDR3 is CASGKKGPLSNEQFF. For the CDR3, the DNA is TGTGCCAGCGGCAAAAAGGGCCCCCTTTCAAATGAGCAGTTCTTC.